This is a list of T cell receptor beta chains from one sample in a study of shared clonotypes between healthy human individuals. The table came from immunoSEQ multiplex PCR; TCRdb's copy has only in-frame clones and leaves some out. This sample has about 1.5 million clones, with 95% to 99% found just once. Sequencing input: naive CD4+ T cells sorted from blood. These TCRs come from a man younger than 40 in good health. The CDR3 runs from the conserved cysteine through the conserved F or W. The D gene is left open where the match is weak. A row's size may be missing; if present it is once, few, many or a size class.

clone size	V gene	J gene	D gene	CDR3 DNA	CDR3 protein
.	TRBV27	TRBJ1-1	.	TGTGCCAGCAGTTTATTAGGGACTGAAGCTTTCTTT	CASSLLGTEAFF
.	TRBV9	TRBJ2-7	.	TGTGCCAGCAGCGTAATGAACGAGCAGTACTTC	CASSVMNEQYF
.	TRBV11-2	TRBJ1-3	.	TGTGCCAGCAGCTTAGGCGGCGTTCTCTCTGGAAACACCATATATTTT	CASSLGGVLSGNTIYF
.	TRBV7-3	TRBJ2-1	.	TGTGCCAGCAGCTTATTAGGAATGAATGAGCAGTTCTTC	CASSLLGMNEQFF
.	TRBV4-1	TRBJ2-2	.	TGCGCCAGCAGCCGGGGGAAGAACACCGGGGAGCTGTTTTTT	CASSRGKNTGELFF
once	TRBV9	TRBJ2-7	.	TGTGCCAGCAGCCCCCGCCCAGGAGCCTACGAGCAGTACTTC	CASSPRPGAYEQYF
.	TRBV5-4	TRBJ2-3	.	TGTGCCAGCAGCTTGGGAGGGACAGATACGCAGTATTTT	CASSLGGTDTQYF
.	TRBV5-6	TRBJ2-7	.	TGTGCCAGCAGTGGTGACCGAAGCTCCTACGAGCAGTACTTC	CASSGDRSSYEQYF
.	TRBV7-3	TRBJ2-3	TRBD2	TGTGCCAGCAGTCTTATAGCGGGAGACACAGATACGCAGTATTTT	CASSLIAGDTDTQYF
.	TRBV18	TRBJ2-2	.	TGTGCCAGCTCGAAGGGATTCAACACCGGGGAGCTGTTTTTT	CASSKGFNTGELFF
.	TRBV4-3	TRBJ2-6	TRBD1	TGCGCCAGCAGCCAAGATCCCGTTCCGGGACAGGGCCTCTCTGGGGCCAACGTCCTGACTTTC	CASSQDPVPGQGLSGANVLTF
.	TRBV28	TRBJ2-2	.	TGTGCCAGCAGTTTCCTGAGTGGACGCACCGGGGAGCTGTTTTTT	CASSFLSGRTGELFF
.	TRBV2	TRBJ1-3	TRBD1	TGTGCCAGCGGGACAGGGAGTGGAAACACCATATATTTT	CASGTGSGNTIYF
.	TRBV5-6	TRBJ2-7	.	TGTGCCAGCAGCTGGAGGAGGACAGTTGGACCCTACGAGCAGTACTTC	CASSWRRTVGPYEQYF
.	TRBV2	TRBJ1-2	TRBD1	TGTGCCAGCAGTGAAAGGAGGAGGGGACAGGGGGCGTTTGGCTACACCTTC	CASSERRRGQGAFGYTF
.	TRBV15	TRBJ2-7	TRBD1	TGTGCCACCAGCAGAACAGGGGGCTGGGACGAGCAGTACTTC	CATSRTGGWDEQYF
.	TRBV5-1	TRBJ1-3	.	TGCGCCAGCAGCCCTGACTTAGTGAGCTCTGGAAACACCATATATTTT	CASSPDLVSSGNTIYF
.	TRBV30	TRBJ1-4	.	TGTGCCTGGAGTTCCCCAGGGGCGGGTGGTGAAAAACTGTTTTTT	CAWSSPGAGGEKLFF
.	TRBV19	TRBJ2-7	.	TGTGCCAGTATGGGGGACAAAGCCTACGAGCAGTACTTC	CASMGDKAYEQYF
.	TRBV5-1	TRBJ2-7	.	TGCGCCAGCTCACTAAAGACAGATGAATACGAGCAGTACTTC	CASSLKTDEYEQYF
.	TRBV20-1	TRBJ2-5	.	TGCAGTGCTAGCACAGGGCAGACCCAGTACTTC	CSASTGQTQYF
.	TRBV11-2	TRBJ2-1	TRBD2	TGTGCCAGCAGCTCGCGGGAGGCCCGTGATTACAATGAGCAGTTCTTC	CASSSREARDYNEQFF
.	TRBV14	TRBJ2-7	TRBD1	TGTGCCAGCAGCCAAGAACAGGGGCCTCTTTCCTACGAGCAGTACTTC	CASSQEQGPLSYEQYF
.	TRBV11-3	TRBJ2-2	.	TGTGCCAGCAGCTTAGGACTTCTAGATGATCCCGGGGAGCTGTTTTTT	CASSLGLLDDPGELFF
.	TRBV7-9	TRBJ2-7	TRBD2	TGTGCCAGCAGCTGGTCAGGGGAGCGGGAGTTTGGTTACGAGCAGTACTTC	CASSWSGEREFGYEQYF
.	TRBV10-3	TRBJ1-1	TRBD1	TGTGCCATCAGACGGGACAGGGATATGAACACTGAAGCTTTCTTT	CAIRRDRDMNTEAFF
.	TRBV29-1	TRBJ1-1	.	TGCAGCGTTGAAAAGAGGCAGCGTGAAGCTTTCTTT	CSVEKRQREAFF
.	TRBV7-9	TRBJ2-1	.	TGTGCCAGCAGCTTAGGGAGGGGAGTCTACAATGAGCAGTTCTTC	CASSLGRGVYNEQFF
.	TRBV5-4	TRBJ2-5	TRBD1	TGTGCCAGCAGCTCCTCATGGGGGACAGGGGAGACCCAGTACTTC	CASSSSWGTGETQYF
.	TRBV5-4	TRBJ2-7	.	TGTGCCAGCAGCTTGGAGACAGGCGCCTACGAGCAGTACTTC	CASSLETGAYEQYF
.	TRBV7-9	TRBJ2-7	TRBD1	TGTGCCAGCAGCTTCCTCGGACAGGGGGCGGGTGAGCAGTACTTC	CASSFLGQGAGEQYF
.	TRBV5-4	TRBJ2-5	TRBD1	TGTGCCAGCAGCTTCCAGGGGGCGTCGGAGACCCAGTACTTC	CASSFQGASETQYF
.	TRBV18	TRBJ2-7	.	TGTGCCAGCTCAGTAGGGTCCTACGAGCAGTACTTC	CASSVGSYEQYF
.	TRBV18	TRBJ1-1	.	TGTGCCAGCTCACCCGCTGGAGGAGGCATGAACACTGAAGCTTTCTTT	CASSPAGGGMNTEAFF
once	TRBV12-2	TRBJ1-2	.	TGTGCAAGTCGTGGTAGGACAGGGCAATATGGCTACACCTTC	CASRGRTGQYGYTF
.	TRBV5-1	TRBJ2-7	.	TGCGCCAGCAGTAGAGATGGGACCTACGAGCAGTACTTC	CASSRDGTYEQYF
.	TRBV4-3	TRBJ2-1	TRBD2	TGCGCCAGCAGCCAAGATCTACTAGCGGGAGGGCCTGGTCTATACAATGAGCAGTTCTTC	CASSQDLLAGGPGLYNEQFF
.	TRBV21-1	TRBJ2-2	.	TGTGCCAACAAGGGCGGGAGCAACACCGGGGAGCTGTTTTTT	CANKGGSNTGELFF
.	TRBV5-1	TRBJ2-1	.	TGCGCCAGCAGCTTGCCAAGACAAAGCTCCTACAATGAGCAGTTCTTC	CASSLPRQSSYNEQFF
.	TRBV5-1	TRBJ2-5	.	TGCGCCAGCAGCACGGACTACCTGAGGGAGACCCAGTACTTC	CASSTDYLRETQYF
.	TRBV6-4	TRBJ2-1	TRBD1	TGTGCCAGCAGTACCCCCGGGACAGACAACAATGAGCAGTTCTTC	CASSTPGTDNNEQFF
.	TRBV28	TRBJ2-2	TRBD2	TGTGCCGGGGGACTAGCGGGCGGGGAGCTGTTTTTT	CAGGLAGGELFF
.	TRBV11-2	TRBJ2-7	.	TGTGCCAGCAGCCGACTCGACGAGCAGTACTTC	CASSRLDEQYF
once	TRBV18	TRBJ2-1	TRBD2	TGTGCCAGCTCACCGAAACTAGCGGGAGACAATGAGCAGTTCTTC	CASSPKLAGDNEQFF
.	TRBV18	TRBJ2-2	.	TGTGCCAGCTCACCTACGACTCTAACCGGGGAGCTGTTTTTT	CASSPTTLTGELFF
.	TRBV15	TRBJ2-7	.	TGTGCCACGCAATCTAGATTCAGGGGCCTCGACGAGCAGTACTTC	CATQSRFRGLDEQYF
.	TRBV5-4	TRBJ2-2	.	TGTGCCAGCAGCTTGGCTTATCGATCCGGCCCGGGGGAGCTGTTTTTT	CASSLAYRSGPGELFF
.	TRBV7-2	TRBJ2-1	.	TGTGCCAGCAGCTTAGTGGCAGGGGAATACAATGAGCAGTTCTTC	CASSLVAGEYNEQFF
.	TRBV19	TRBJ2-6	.	TGTGCCAGTAGGACTCTGGAACATCTCTCTGGGGCCAACGTCCTGACTTTC	CASRTLEHLSGANVLTF
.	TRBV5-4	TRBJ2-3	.	TGTGCCAGCAGACTTACGACCACAGATACGCAGTATTTT	CASRLTTTDTQYF
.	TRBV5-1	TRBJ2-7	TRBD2	TGCGCCAGCAGCCGACTAGCGGAAACCTACGAGCAGTACTTC	CASSRLAETYEQYF
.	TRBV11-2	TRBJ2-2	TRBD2	TGTGCCAGCAGCTTAATCCCTGGCGGGAGTTACACCGGGGAGCTGTTTTTT	CASSLIPGGSYTGELFF